This TCR beta chain was captured in a study of human T cells and chemical hapten exposure. Study overall: Across samples, TCR yields varied, mostly owing to small differences in pooled library volumes. Study-wide findings and caveats: Alopecia affected the donors, so their immune response may differ from healthy people's.

A remark on this clonotype: Its target is unknown.

V lost 6 bases and J lost 7, with 16 bases in between. The germline V gene has CDR1 ENHRY and CDR2 SYGVKD. The CDR3 consists of 14 residues. Time point noted: patch test 2, 6 weeks after DPC sensitization. Treatment meaning: therapeutic diphenylcyclopropenone sensitization with weekly scalp DPC. Individual cDNA molecules received unique molecular identifiers in the library. TCRdb re-analysed the RACE reads in MiXCR, keeping a single row per CDR3 protein. Of around 360,000 distinct CDR3 sequences in the sample, around 6% were seen once. The specimen comprised whole blood, sampled in connection with sensitization to the hapten diphenylcyclopropenone (DPC). The chain uses TRBV10-3 and TRBJ2-1, with TRBD2 as a possible D gene (6 bases). The receptor comes from a young woman with alopecia areata. Some clones in this sample may be carry-over from other donors' samples. CDR3 in DNA: TGTGCCATCAGGGCAAGTGGGGGGATAAATGAGCAGTTCTTC. It specifies CAIRASGGINEQFF.